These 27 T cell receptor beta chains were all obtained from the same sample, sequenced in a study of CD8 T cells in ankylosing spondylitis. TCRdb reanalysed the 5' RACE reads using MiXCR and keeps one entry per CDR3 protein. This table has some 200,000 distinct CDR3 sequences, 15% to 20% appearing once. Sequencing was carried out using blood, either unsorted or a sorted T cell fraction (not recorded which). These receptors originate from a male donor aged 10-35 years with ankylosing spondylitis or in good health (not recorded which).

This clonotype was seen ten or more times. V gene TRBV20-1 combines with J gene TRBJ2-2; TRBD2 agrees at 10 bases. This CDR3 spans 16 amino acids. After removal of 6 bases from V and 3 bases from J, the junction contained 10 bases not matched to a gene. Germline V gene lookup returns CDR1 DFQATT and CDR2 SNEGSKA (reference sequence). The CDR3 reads CSAPTSGKGDTGELFF. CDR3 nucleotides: TGCAGTGCCCCCACTAGCGGGAAGGGGGACACCGGGGAGCTGTTTTTT.

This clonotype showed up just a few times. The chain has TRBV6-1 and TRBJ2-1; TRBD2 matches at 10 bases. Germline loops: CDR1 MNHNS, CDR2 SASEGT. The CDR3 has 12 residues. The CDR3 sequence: CASGRSYNEQFF. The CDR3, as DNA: TGTGCTAGCGGGAGGTCGTACAATGAGCAGTTCTTC.

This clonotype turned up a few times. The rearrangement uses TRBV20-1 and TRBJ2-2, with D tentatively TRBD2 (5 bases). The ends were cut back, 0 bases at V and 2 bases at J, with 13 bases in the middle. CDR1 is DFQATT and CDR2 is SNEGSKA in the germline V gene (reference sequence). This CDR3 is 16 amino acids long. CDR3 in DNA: TGCAGTGCTAGAGATCGGACTTCTCAAAACACCGGGGAGCTGTTTTTT. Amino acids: CSARDRTSQNTGELFF.

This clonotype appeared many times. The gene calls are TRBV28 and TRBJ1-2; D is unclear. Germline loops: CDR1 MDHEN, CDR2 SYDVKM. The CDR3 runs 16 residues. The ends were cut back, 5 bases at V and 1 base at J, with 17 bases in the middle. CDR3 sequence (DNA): TGTGCCAGCAGTGCCACTCACAGCCGAATTAACTATGGCTACACCTTC. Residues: CASSATHSRINYGYTF.

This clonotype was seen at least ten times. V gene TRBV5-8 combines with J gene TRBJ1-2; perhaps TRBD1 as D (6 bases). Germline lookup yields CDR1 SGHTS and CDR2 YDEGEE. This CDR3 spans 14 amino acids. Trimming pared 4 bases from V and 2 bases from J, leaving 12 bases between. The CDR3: CASSQGKGNYGYTF. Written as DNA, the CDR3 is TGTGCCAGCAGCCAGGGGAAGGGGAACTATGGCTACACCTTC.

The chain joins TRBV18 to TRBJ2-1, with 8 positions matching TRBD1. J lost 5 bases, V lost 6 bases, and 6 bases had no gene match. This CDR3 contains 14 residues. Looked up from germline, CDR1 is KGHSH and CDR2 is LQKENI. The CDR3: CASSPDRGDNEQFF. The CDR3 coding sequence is TGTGCCAGCTCGCCCGACAGGGGCGACAATGAGCAGTTCTTC.

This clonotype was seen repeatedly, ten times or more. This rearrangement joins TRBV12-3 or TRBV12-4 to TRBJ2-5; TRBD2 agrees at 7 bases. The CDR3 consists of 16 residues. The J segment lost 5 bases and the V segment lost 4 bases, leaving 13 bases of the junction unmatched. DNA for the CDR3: TGTGCCAGCAGTTCTCGTCGAGGGAGGGCCCGGGAGACCCAGTACTTC. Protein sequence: CASSSRRGRARETQYF.

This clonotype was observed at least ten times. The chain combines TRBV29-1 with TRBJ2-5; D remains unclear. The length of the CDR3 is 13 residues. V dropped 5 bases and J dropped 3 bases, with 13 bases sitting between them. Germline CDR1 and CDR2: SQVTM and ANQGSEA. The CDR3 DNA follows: TGCAGCGTTAAGATGGTCGTGAAAGAGACCCAGTACTTC. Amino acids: CSVKMVVKETQYF. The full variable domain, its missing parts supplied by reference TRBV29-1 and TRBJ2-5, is SAVISQKPSRDICQRGTSLTIQCQVDSQVTMMFWYRQQPGQSLTLIATANQGSEATYESGFVIDKFPISRPNLTFSTLTVSNMSPEDSSIYLCSVKMVVKETQYFGPGTRLLVL.

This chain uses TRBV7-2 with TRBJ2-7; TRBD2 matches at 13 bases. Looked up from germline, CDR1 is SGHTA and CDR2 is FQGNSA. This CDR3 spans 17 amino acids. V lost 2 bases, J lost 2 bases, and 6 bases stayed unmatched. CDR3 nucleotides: TGTGCCAGCAGCTTATATGGACTAGCGGGAGAACCCTACGAGCAGTACTTC. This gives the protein CASSLYGLAGEPYEQYF.

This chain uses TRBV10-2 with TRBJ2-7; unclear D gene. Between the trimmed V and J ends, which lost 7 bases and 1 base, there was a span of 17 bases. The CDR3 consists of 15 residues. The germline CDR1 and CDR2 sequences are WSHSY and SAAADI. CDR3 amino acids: CASTHGRRWSYEQYV. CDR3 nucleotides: TGCGCCAGCACCCACGGGCGGAGATGGTCCTACGAGCAGTACGTC.

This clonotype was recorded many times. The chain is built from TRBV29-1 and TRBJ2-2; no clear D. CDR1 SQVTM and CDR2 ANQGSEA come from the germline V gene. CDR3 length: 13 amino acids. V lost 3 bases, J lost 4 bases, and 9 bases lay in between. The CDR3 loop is CSVDFGSTGELFF. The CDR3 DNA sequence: TGCAGCGTTGACTTTGGATCCACCGGGGAGCTGTTTTTT.

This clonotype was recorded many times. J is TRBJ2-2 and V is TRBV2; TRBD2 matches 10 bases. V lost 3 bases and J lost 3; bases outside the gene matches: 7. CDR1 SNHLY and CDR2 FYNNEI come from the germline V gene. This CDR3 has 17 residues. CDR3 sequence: CASSEAPLAGDTGELFF. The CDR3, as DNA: TGTGCCAGCAGTGAGGCCCCCCTAGCGGGGGACACCGGGGAGCTGTTTTTT. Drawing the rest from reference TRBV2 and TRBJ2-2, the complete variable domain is EPEVTQTPSHQVTQMGQEVILRCVPISNHLYFYWYRQILGQKVEFLVSFYNNEISEKSEIFDDQFSVERPDGSNFTLKIRSTKLEDSAMYFCASSEAPLAGDTGELFFGEGSRLTVL.

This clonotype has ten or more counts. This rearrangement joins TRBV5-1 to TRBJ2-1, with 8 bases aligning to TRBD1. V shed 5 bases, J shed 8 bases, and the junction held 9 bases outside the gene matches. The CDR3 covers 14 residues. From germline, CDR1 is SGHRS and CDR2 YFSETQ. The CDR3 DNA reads TGCGCCAGCAGGAACCACAGGGGGAACGATGAGCAGTTCTTC. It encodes CASRNHRGNDEQFF.

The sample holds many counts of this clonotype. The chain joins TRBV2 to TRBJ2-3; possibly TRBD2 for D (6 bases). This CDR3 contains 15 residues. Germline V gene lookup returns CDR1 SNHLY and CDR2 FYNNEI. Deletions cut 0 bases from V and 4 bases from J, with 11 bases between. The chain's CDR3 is CASSEAARDADTQYF. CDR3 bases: TGTGCCAGCAGTGAAGCAGCGCGGGACGCAGATACGCAGTATTTT.

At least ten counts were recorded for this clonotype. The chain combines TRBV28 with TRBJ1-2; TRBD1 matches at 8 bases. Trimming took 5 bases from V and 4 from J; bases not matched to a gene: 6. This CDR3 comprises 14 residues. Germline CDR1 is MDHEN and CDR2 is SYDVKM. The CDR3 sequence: CASSTRQGTYGYTF. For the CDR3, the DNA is TGTGCCAGCAGTACCCGACAGGGGACCTATGGCTACACCTTC.

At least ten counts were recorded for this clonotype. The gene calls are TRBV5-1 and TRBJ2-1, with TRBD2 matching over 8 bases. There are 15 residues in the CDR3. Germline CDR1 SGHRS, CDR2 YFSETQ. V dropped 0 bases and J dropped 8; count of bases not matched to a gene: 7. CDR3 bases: TGCGCCAGCAGCTTGGGGCTAACTAGCGGCGATGAGCAGTTCTTC. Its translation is CASSLGLTSGDEQFF.

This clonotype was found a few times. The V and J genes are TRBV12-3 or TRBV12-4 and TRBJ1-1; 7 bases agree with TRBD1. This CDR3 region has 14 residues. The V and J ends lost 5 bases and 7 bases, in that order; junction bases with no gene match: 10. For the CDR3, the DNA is TGTGCCAGCAGTGCGTTAACAGGGGCGAGTGAAGCTTTCTTT. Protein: CASSALTGASEAFF.

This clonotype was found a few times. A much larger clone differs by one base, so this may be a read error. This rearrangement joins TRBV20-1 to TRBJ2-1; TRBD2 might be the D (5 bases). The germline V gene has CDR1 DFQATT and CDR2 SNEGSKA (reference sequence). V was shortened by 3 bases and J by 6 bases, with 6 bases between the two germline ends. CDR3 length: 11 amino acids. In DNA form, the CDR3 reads TGCAGTGCTAGCGGGGTCAATGAGCAGTTCTTC. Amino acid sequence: CSASGVNEQFF.

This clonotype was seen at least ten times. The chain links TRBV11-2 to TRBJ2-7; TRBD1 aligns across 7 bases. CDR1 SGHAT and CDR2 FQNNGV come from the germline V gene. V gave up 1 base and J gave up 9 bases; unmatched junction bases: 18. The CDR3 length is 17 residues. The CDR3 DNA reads TGTGCCAGCAGCTTAGTTCAACCGGGACAGCGTCGTGATGGGCAGTACTTC. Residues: CASSLVQPGQRRDGQYF. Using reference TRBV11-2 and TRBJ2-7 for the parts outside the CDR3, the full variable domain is EAGVAQSPRYKIIEKRQSVAFWCNPISGHATLYWYQQILGQGPKLLIQFQNNGVVDDSQLPKDRFSAERLKGVDSTLKIQPAKLEDSAVYLCASSLVQPGQRRDGQYFGPGTRLTVT.

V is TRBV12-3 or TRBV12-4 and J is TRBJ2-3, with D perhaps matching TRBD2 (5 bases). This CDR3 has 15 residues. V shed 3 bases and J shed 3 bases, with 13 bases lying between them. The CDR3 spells CASSFRKAVTDTQYF. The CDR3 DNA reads TGTGCCAGCAGTTTTCGGAAAGCGGTAACAGATACGCAGTATTTT.

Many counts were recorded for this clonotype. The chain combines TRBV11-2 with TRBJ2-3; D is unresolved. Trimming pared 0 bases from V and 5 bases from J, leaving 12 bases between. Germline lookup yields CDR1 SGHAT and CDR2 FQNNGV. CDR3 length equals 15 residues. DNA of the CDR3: TGTGCCAGCAGCTTAGACCGGCAGGTACAAGATACGCAGTATTTT. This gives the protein CASSLDRQVQDTQYF.

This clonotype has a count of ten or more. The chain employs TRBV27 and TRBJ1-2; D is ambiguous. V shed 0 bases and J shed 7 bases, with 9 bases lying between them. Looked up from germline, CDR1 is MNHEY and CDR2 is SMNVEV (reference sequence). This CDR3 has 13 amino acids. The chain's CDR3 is CASSLSWQFGYTF. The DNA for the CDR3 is TGTGCCAGCAGTTTATCATGGCAATTTGGCTACACCTTC.

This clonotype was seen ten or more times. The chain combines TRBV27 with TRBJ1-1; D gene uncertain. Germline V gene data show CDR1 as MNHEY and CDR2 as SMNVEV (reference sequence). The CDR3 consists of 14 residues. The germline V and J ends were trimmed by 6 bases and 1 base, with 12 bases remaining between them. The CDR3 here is CASSYPGGNTEAFF. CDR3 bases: TGTGCCAGCAGCTACCCCGGTGGGAACACTGAAGCTTTCTTT.

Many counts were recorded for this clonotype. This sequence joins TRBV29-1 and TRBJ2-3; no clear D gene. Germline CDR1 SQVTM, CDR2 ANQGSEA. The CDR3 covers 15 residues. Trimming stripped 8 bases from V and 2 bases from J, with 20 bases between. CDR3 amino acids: CSFSPPERATDTQYF. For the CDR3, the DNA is TGCAGCTTTTCGCCTCCCGAAAGGGCCACAGATACGCAGTATTTT.

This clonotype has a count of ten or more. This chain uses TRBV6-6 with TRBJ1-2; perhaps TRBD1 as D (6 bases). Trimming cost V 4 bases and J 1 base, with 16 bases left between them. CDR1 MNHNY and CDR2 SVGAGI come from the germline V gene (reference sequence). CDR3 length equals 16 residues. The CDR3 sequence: CASSSTLQGLNYGYTF. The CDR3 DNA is TGTGCCAGCAGTTCCACCCTACAGGGACTTAACTATGGCTACACCTTC.

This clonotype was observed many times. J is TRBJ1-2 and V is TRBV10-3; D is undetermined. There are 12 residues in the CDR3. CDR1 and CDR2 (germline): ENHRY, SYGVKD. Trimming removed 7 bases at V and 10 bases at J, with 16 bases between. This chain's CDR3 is CAINRGSFDYTF. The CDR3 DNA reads TGTGCCATCAACCGAGGGAGTTTTGACTACACCTTC.

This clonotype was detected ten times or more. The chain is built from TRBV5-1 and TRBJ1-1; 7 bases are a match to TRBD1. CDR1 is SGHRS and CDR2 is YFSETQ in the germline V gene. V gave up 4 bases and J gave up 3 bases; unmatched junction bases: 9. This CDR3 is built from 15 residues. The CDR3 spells CASSMHRGQYTEAFF. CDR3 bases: TGCGCCAGCAGCATGCACAGGGGCCAATACACTGAAGCTTTCTTT.